This entry lists 8 T cell receptor beta chains sequenced from one sample in a study of blood T cell repertoires in COVID-19. Sequenced by immunoSEQ multiplex PCR; TCRdb stores in-frame clones only, minus some. The sample contains some 43,000 clones, 87% of which appear only once. Sample: peripheral blood. The receptors shown here come from a human donor in a cohort sampled during active COVID-19.

This chain connects TRBV23-1 to TRBJ2-1, with 8 bases fitting TRBD2. TRBV23-1 is marked as an open reading frame, function uncertain. J was trimmed by 6 bases and V by 4 bases; bases with no gene match: 5. CDR3 length: 14 residues. The CDR3 DNA reads TGCGCCAGCAGTCGCCGGGAGGGTTTCAATGAGCAGTTCTTC. Translation gives CASSRREGFNEQFF.

The count of this clone is one. The chain is built from TRBV7-2 and TRBJ2-7, with 7 positions matching TRBD2. With 5 bases clipped from V and 2 bases from J, the junction kept 9 bases outside the gene matches. The CDR3 has 15 residues. Germline-derived CDR1 and CDR2 are SGHTA and FQGNSA. The CDR3 loop reads CASSRGVGPPYEQYF. In DNA form, the CDR3 reads TGTGCCAGCAGCCGGGGGGTGGGGCCGCCCTACGAGCAGTACTTC.

The chain has TRBV2 and TRBJ2-2; 8 bases agree with TRBD2. In germline, CDR1 is SNHLY, CDR2 FYNNEI. Trimming removed 5 bases from V and 6 bases from J; junction bases left unmatched: 11. The CDR3 extends over 16 amino acids. CDR3 sequence reads: CASSQHVREVSGELFF. CDR3 bases: TGTGCCAGCAGTCAACATGTGCGGGAGGTATCCGGGGAGCTGTTTTTT. The variable domain in full, completed from reference TRBV2 and TRBJ2-2, reads EPEVTQTPSHQVTQMGQEVILRCVPISNHLYFYWYRQILGQKVEFLVSFYNNEISEKSEIFDDQFSVERPDGSNFTLKIRSTKLEDSAMYFCASSQHVREVSGELFFGEGSRLTVL.

There are a few counts of this clone. The V call is TRBV29-1, the J call TRBJ2-7; 7 bases fit TRBD1. Germline CDR1 reads SQVTM; CDR2 reads ANQGSEA. The CDR3 has 12 residues. J lost 2 bases, V lost 5 bases, and 3 bases had no gene match. Written as DNA, the CDR3 is TGCAGCGTTTCCACAGGGGCCTACGAGCAGTACTTC. This encodes CSVSTGAYEQYF.

The chain employs TRBV19 and TRBJ2-1; the D gene is possibly TRBD2 (6 bases). Germline V gene data show CDR1 as LNHDA and CDR2 as SQIVND (reference sequence). This CDR3 comprises 15 residues. Trimming left V 0 bases short and J 7 bases short, with 13 bases between. Here the CDR3 reads CASSIEREYKNEQFF. CDR3 nucleotides: TGTGCCAGTAGTATAGAGCGGGAATACAAGAATGAGCAGTTCTTC.

The chain links TRBV6-2 or TRBV6-3 to TRBJ1-2; TRBD1 matches at 7 bases. With V trimmed by 4 bases and J by 0 bases, 5 bases remained unmatched. The CDR3 has 15 residues. CDR1 is MNHEY, CDR2 SVGEGT, per germline. The DNA of the CDR3 is TGTGCCAGCAGTTGGGGACAGACTACTAACTATGGCTACACCTTC. Amino acids: CASSWGQTTNYGYTF.

This rearrangement joins TRBV15 to TRBJ2-1; D is possibly TRBD2 (5 bases). The CDR3 runs to 13 residues. From germline, CDR1 is LNHNV and CDR2 YYDKDF (reference sequence). Trimming shortened V by 4 bases and J by 14 bases, and 18 bases separated the two germline ends. DNA of the CDR3: TGTGCCACCAGCACAACAAGCGGCACTAAGGAGTTCTTC. Translated, it gives CATSTTSGTKEFF.

The chain joins TRBV6-5 to TRBJ2-2; 7 bases align to TRBD1. Germline values: CDR1 MNHEY, CDR2 SVGAGI. The CDR3 loop spans 15 amino acids. The J segment lost 5 bases and the V segment lost 4 bases, leaving 7 bases of the junction unmatched. CDR3 DNA: TGTGCCAGCAGTTGGGGACAGCAAAAGACCGGGGAGCTGTTTTTT. Amino acids: CASSWGQQKTGELFF.